These 5 T cell receptor beta chains were all obtained from the same sample, sequenced in a study of tumour-infiltrating T cells in Burkitt lymphoma. TCRdb's table, derived via immunoSEQ multiplex PCR, lists solely in-frame clones and lacks some. The sample records around 46,000 clones, less than 35% being singletons. Sequencing used tumor tissue. The source of these receptors is a human donor with Burkitt lymphoma.

V is TRBV19 and J is TRBJ1-1; no clear D. Per the germline V gene, CDR1 is LNHDA and CDR2 is SQIVND (reference sequence). This CDR3 has 13 residues. V gave up 10 bases and J gave up 0 bases, with 12 bases separating them. The DNA for the CDR3 is TGTGCCACGGCCCCCCATTTGAACACTGAAGCTTTCTTT. This gives the protein CATAPHLNTEAFF.

The chain employs TRBV11-3 and TRBJ2-3, with D uncertain. The CDR3 totals 15 residues. Germline CDR1 SGHNT, CDR2 YENEEA. V lost 1 base and J lost 3, with 11 bases in between. CDR3 DNA: TGTGCCAGCAGCTTAGCCAGCGAGCTTACAGATACGCAGTATTTT. Protein product: CASSLASELTDTQYF.

This clone has more than one count but fewer than ten. The V call is TRBV5-1, the J call TRBJ2-5; D unclear. Germline V CDR1 and CDR2: SGHRS, YFSETQ. V lost 4 bases and J lost 3, with 13 bases in between. The CDR3 covers 14 residues. The CDR3 coding sequence is TGCGCCAGCAGCATGGTGGGAAGAAAAGAGACCCAGTACTTC. It translates to CASSMVGRKETQYF.

This clone showed up just a few times. This rearrangement joins TRBV20-1 to TRBJ2-5; unclear D gene. Germline-derived CDR1 and CDR2 are DFQATT and SNEGSKA (reference sequence). The CDR3 runs to 11 residues. Trimming pared 0 bases from V and 4 bases from J, leaving 3 bases between. The CDR3 DNA is TGCAGTGCTAGAGACGTAGAGACCCAGTACTTC. Encoded protein: CSARDVETQYF.

This clone appeared a few times. The chain carries TRBV30 and TRBJ2-1; D possibly corresponds to TRBD2 (6 bases). Germline CDR1 GTSNPN, CDR2 SVGIG (reference sequence). The CDR3 is made up of 16 amino acids. The V end was cut by 4 bases, the J end by 10 bases, with 26 bases between. This chain's CDR3 is CAWTRPGLSGGWEQFF. The CDR3 nucleotides are TGTGCCTGGACCCGCCCGGGACTGTCTGGAGGATGGGAGCAGTTCTTC.